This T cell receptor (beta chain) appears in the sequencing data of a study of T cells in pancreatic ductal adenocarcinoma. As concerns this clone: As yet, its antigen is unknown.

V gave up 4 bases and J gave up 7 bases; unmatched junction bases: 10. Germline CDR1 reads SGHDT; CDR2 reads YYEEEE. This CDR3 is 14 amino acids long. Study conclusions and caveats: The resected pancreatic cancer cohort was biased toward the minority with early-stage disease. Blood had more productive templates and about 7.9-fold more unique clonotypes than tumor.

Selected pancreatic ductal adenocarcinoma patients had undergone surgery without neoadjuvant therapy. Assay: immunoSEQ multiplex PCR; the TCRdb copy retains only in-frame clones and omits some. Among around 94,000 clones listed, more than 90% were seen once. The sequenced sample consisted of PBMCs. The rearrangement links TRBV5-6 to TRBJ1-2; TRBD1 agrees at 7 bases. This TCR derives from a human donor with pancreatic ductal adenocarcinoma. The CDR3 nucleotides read TGTGCCAGCAGCCGGGGGTCGTCAGGGGGTGGCTACACCTTC. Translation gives CASSRGSSGGGYTF.